These 25 T cell receptor beta chains came from one sample sequenced in a study of blood T cell repertoires in COVID-19. The method was immunoSEQ multiplex PCR; TCRdb's version includes in-frame clones alone and lacks a portion of them. The data contain fewer than 150,000 clones, roughly 71% of them seen just once; the ten biggest clones take up about 18%. Sequencing was performed on peripheral blood. The source is a man of 80 years or more with acute or convalescent COVID-19.

The V call is TRBV19, the J call TRBJ1-5; D remains ambiguous. Germline lookup yields CDR1 LNHDA and CDR2 SQIVND (reference sequence). There are 14 residues in the CDR3. V was trimmed by 3 bases and J by 1 base, leaving 7 bases between them. CDR3 DNA: TGTGCCAGTAGTATTATGCGGAGCAATCAGCCCCAGCATTTT. Residues: CASSIMRSNQPQHF.

The rearrangement joins TRBV6-2 or TRBV6-3 to TRBJ2-2, with D maybe TRBD1 (6 bases). Looked up from germline, CDR1 is MNHEY and CDR2 is SVGEGT. The CDR3 has 16 residues. V dropped 3 bases and J dropped 2 bases, with 13 bases sitting between them. Written as DNA, the CDR3 is TGTGCCAGCAGTTATCCCGGGACACTCAACACCGGGGAGCTGTTTTTT. As protein: CASSYPGTLNTGELFF.

This clone was seen a handful of times. The V and J genes are TRBV6-5 and TRBJ1-5; a weak D match, TRBD1 (5 bases). In germline, CDR1 is MNHEY, CDR2 SVGAGI. The ends were cut back, 0 bases at V and 4 bases at J, with 10 bases in the middle. This CDR3 contains 15 residues. CDR3 sequence (DNA): TGTGCCAGCAGTTACTCTCTAGGGGTAAATCAGCCCCAGCATTTT. The encoded protein is CASSYSLGVNQPQHF.

The gene calls are TRBV2 and TRBJ1-5, with D possibly being TRBD1 (5 bases). The CDR3 has 12 amino acids. V dropped 3 bases and J dropped 11 bases, with 11 bases sitting between them. Germline assignment: CDR1 SNHLY and CDR2 FYNNEI. In DNA form, the CDR3 reads TGTGCCAGCAGTGAGGGGGGTAAAGCCCAGCATTTT. Its protein product is CASSEGGKAQHF.

The chain couples TRBV5-1 to TRBJ1-1; the match to TRBD1 covers 7 bases. Germline V lookup: CDR1 SGHRS, CDR2 YFSETQ. The CDR3 consists of 14 residues. Unmatched junction bases numbered 3, after V lost 4 bases and J lost 0 bases. The CDR3 sequence is CASSDRAMNTEAFF. DNA for the CDR3: TGCGCCAGCAGCGACAGGGCGATGAACACTGAAGCTTTCTTT. Full variable domain (remainder filled in from reference TRBV5-1 and TRBJ1-1): KAGVTQTPRYLIKTRGQQVTLSCSPISGHRSVSWYQQTPGQGLQFLFEYFSETQRNKGNFPGRFSGRQFSNSRSEMNVSTLELGDSALYLCASSDRAMNTEAFFGQGTRLTVV.

Comment on this clone: The same CDR3 arises from other DNA sequences in this sample as well. The chain carries TRBV5-4 and TRBJ2-1; D not resolved. CDR3 length equals 12 residues. CDR1 is SGHNT and CDR2 is YYREEE in the germline V gene (reference sequence). The V end was cut by 0 bases, the J end by 7 bases, with 5 bases between. CDR3 protein: CASSLAGNEQFF. The CDR3 DNA follows: TGTGCCAGCAGCTTGGCGGGTAATGAGCAGTTCTTC.

V gene TRBV19 combines with J gene TRBJ1-5, with D possibly being TRBD1 (6 bases). V was shortened by 6 bases and J by 4 bases, with 16 bases between the two germline ends. The CDR3 length is 15 residues. Germline CDR1 LNHDA, CDR2 SQIVND (reference sequence). The CDR3 region has the DNA TGTGCCAGTAGGTACAGGGCGGGTGTGAATCAGCCCCAGCATTTT. Amino acid sequence: CASRYRAGVNQPQHF.

The chain links TRBV28 to TRBJ2-6; no firm D call. V dropped 5 bases and J dropped 4 bases, with 12 bases sitting between them. The CDR3 runs 15 residues. The germline V gene encodes CDR1 MDHEN and CDR2 SYDVKM. This chain's CDR3 is CASSLTGLGANVLTF. The DNA for the CDR3 is TGTGCCAGCAGTCTTACGGGTCTGGGGGCCAACGTCCTGACTTTC. Full variable domain (rest looked up from reference TRBV28 and TRBJ2-6): DVKVTQSSRYLVKRTGEKVFLECVQDMDHENMFWYRQDPGLGLRLIYFSYDVKMKEKGDIPEGYSVSREKKERFSLILESASTNQTSMYLCASSLTGLGANVLTFGAGSRLTVL.

The gene calls are TRBV4-2 and TRBJ1-5; D is perhaps TRBD1 (5 bases). The CDR3 covers 15 residues. Per germline, CDR1 LGHNA and CDR2 YNFKEQ. V gave up 0 bases and J gave up 5 bases, with 11 bases separating them. This CDR3 is CASSQDRVTYQPQHF. The CDR3 DNA is TGTGCCAGCAGCCAAGACAGGGTAACGTATCAGCCCCAGCATTTT.

CDR3 loop: CASSGIGTQVSNTEAFF. CDR3 nucleotide sequence: TGCGCCAGCAGCGGGATCGGGACACAAGTTTCGAACACTGAAGCTTTCTTT. The chain carries TRBV4-1 and TRBJ1-1; maybe TRBD1 (6 bases). Germline V lookup: CDR1 MGHRA, CDR2 YSYEKL. This CDR3 is 17 amino acids long. V was trimmed by 5 bases and J by 1 base, leaving 20 bases between them.

This clone came up a few times. This chain links TRBV28 with TRBJ1-5; TRBD1 is a possible D gene (5 bases). The V gene lost 4 bases and the J gene lost 6 bases, with 13 bases spanning the gap. The CDR3 loop spans 14 amino acids. In germline, CDR1 is MDHEN, CDR2 SYDVKM. CDR3 in DNA: TGTGCCAGCAGTTGGGCAGGGAATGGTCAGCCCCAGCATTTT. This sequence encodes CASSWAGNGQPQHF.

This chain joins TRBV6-5 and TRBJ1-2; 10 bases match TRBD1. CDR3 length equals 16 residues. The V and J ends lost 4 bases and 8 bases, in that order; junction bases with no gene match: 13. Germline CDR1 is MNHEY and CDR2 is SVGAGI. The CDR3 loop is CASSSDRGLGARGYTF. The CDR3 nucleotides are TGTGCCAGCAGTTCCGACAGGGGGCTTGGTGCGCGAGGCTACACCTTC.

V is TRBV20-1 and J is TRBJ1-1, with D unresolved. Trimming removed 6 bases from V and 4 bases from J, with 9 bases in between. CDR1 DFQATT and CDR2 SNEGSKA come from the germline V gene (reference sequence). The CDR3 length is 11 residues. Here the CDR3 reads CSARFLTEAFF. DNA for the CDR3: TGCAGTGCCAGGTTCCTCACTGAAGCTTTCTTT.

This chain connects TRBV11-1 to TRBJ2-1; D may be TRBD2 (6 bases). CDR3 length: 16 amino acids. Trimming removed 5 bases at V and 4 bases at J, with 18 bases between. Germline V lookup: CDR1 SGHAT, CDR2 FQDESV (reference sequence). CDR3 coding DNA: TGTGCCAGCAGCCCGAGTAGCGGCAGGTTATACAATGAGCAGTTCTTC. It yields the protein CASSPSSGRLYNEQFF. The variable domain in full, completed from reference TRBV11-1 and TRBJ2-1, reads EAEVAQSPRYKITEKSQAVAFWCDPISGHATLYWYRQILGQGPELLVQFQDESVVDDSQLPKDRFSAERLKGVDSTLKIQPAELGDSAMYLCASSPSSGRLYNEQFFGPGTRLTVL.

The J gene is TRBJ1-2, the V gene TRBV9, with D possibly TRBD1 on 6 matching bases. V was trimmed by 4 bases and J by 9 bases, leaving 25 bases between them. From germline, CDR1 is SGDLS and CDR2 YYNGEE. The CDR3 spans 16 residues. The CDR3 sequence is CASSPAPLQGVVRYTF. The CDR3 DNA is TGTGCCAGCAGCCCCGCCCCATTACAGGGTGTAGTTCGCTACACCTTC. Combining the CDR3 with reference TRBV9 and TRBJ1-2 gives the whole variable domain DSGVTQTPKHLITATGQRVTLRCSPRSGDLSVYWYQQSLDQGLQFLIQYYNGEERAKGNILERFSAQQFPDLHSELNLSSLELGDSALYFCASSPAPLQGVVRYTFGSGTRLTVV.

CDR3 sequence: CASSTATGEVTEAFF. CDR3 DNA: TGTGCCAGCTCAACTGCAACAGGGGAGGTCACTGAAGCTTTCTTT. This chain uses TRBV18 with TRBJ1-1; 7 bases are shared with TRBD1. The CDR3 is 15 amino acids. J gave up 4 bases and V 5 bases, and 10 bases lay outside the gene matches. CDR1 and CDR2 (germline): KGHSH, LQKENI.

This clone occurred once. V and J are TRBV4-2 and TRBJ1-6, with TRBD1 matching over 12 bases. CDR1 is LGHNA, CDR2 YNFKEQ, per germline. The CDR3 spans 16 residues. J lost 8 bases, V lost 1 base, and 3 bases had no gene match. As DNA, the CDR3 is TGTGCCAGCAGCCAAGGGGGACAGGGGGCGTATTCACCCCTCCACTTT. It translates to CASSQGGQGAYSPLHF.

This clone was observed a few times. The chain links TRBV4-1 to TRBJ2-2; D is perhaps TRBD1 (5 bases). The CDR3 spans 15 residues. Trimming removed 0 bases from V and 4 bases from J, with 9 bases in between. Germline lookup yields CDR1 MGHRA and CDR2 YSYEKL. As DNA, the CDR3 is TGCGCCAGCAGCCAAGACAGGGCGGTCACCGGGGAGCTGTTTTTT. Residues: CASSQDRAVTGELFF.

V usage is TRBV11-2 and J usage is TRBJ1-1; TRBD1 matches at 9 bases. Germline lookup yields CDR1 SGHAT and CDR2 FQNNGV. The CDR3 runs to 14 residues. V lost 5 bases, J lost 6 bases, and 7 bases stayed unmatched. CDR3 sequence (DNA): TGTGCCAGCAGCCCGGGACAGGGTACATCTGAAGCTTTCTTT. Amino acids: CASSPGQGTSEAFF.

In its sample, this clone was seen a few times. The chain joins TRBV13 to TRBJ2-7; D not resolved. The germline V and J ends were trimmed by 4 bases and 3 bases, with 10 bases remaining between them. CDR1 is PRHDT and CDR2 is FYEKMQ in the germline V gene (reference sequence). This CDR3 is built from 13 residues. The CDR3 coding sequence is TGTGCCAGCAGCTACACCGATCGCTACGAGCAGTACTTC. This codes for CASSYTDRYEQYF.

V and J are TRBV27 and TRBJ1-6; D is undetermined. The germline CDR1 and CDR2 sequences are MNHEY and SMNVEV (reference sequence). The CDR3 spans 12 residues. Between the trimmed V and J ends, which lost 4 bases and 7 bases, there was a span of 5 bases. The CDR3 here is CASSSGNSPLHF. The CDR3 DNA follows: TGTGCCAGCAGTTCGGGGAATTCACCCCTCCACTTT.

This chain links TRBV5-4 with TRBJ1-2, with D possibly TRBD1 on 6 matching bases. V lost 3 bases to trimming and J lost 10 bases, with 19 bases between them. Germline V gene lookup returns CDR1 SGHNT and CDR2 YYREEE (reference sequence). The CDR3 is 14 amino acids. CDR3 amino acids: CASSSVQGHRDYTF. CDR3 nucleotides: TGTGCCAGCAGCTCAGTTCAGGGGCATCGGGACTACACCTTC.

This chain links TRBV6-5 with TRBJ2-7; 9 nucleotides agree with TRBD2. This CDR3 is built from 15 residues. Germline values: CDR1 MNHEY, CDR2 SVGAGI. J lost 2 bases, V lost 6 bases, and 8 bases had no gene match. The CDR3 DNA reads as TGTGCCAGCAGCCCACAGATAGCGGGAGCCTACGAGCAGTACTTC. It is translated as CASSPQIAGAYEQYF.

Comment on this clone: Other nucleotide sequences in the sample specify the same CDR3. The chain couples TRBV3-1 (or the pseudogene TRBV3-2) to TRBJ1-2; 7 bases agree with TRBD1. V lost 2 bases and J lost 8; bases outside the gene matches: 5. The CDR3 is 13 amino acids. In germline, CDR1 is LGHDT, CDR2 YNNKEL (reference sequence). CDR3 sequence reads: CASSQQSGGGYTF. The CDR3 DNA reads as TGTGCCAGCAGCCAACAATCAGGGGGGGGCTACACCTTC.

The chain recombines TRBV12-3 or TRBV12-4 with TRBJ2-6; unclear D gene. Trimming cost V 5 bases and J 0 bases, with 2 bases left between them. The CDR3 is 13 residues long. The CDR3 loop reads CASSRSGANVLTF. CDR3 DNA sequence: TGTGCCAGCAGTCGCTCTGGGGCCAACGTCCTGACTTTC.